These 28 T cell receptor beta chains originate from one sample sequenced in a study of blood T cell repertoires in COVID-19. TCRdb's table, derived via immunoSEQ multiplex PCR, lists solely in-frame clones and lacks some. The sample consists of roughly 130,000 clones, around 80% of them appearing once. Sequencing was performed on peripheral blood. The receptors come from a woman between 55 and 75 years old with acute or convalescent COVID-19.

CDR3 protein: CASSQDVSGGRREQFF. In DNA, the CDR3 is TGTGCCAGCAGCCAAGATGTCAGCGGGGGACGCCGGGAGCAGTTCTTC. The J gene is TRBJ2-1, the V gene TRBV3-1 (or the pseudogene TRBV3-2), with TRBD2 matching 8 bases. CDR3 size: 16 residues. The V gene end was trimmed by 0 bases and the J gene end by 10 bases; junction bases not matched to a gene: 11. Germline loops: CDR1 LGHDT, CDR2 YNNKEL (reference sequence).

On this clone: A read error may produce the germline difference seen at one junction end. The CDR3 coding sequence is TGTGCCTGGAGTGTTTATGAGCGTAGGGGCTTT. It translates to CAWSVYERRGF. This chain uses TRBV30 with TRBJ1-1; possibly TRBD1 for D (5 bases). Germline CDR1 GTSNPN, CDR2 SVGIG (reference sequence). The CDR3 covers 11 residues.

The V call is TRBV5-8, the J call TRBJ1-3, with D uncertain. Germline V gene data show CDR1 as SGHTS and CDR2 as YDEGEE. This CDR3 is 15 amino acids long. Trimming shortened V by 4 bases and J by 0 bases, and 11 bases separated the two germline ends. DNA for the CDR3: TGTGCCAGCAGCAGCTGGGCCGACTCTGGAAACACCATATATTTT. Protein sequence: CASSSWADSGNTIYF.

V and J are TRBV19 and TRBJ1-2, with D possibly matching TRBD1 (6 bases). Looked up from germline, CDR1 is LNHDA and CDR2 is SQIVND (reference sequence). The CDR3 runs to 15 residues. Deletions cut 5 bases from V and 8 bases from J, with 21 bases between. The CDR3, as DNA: TGTGCCAGTAGTCCCACCGGGGGCCGGGGGGTCGGCTACACCTTC. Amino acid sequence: CASSPTGGRGVGYTF.

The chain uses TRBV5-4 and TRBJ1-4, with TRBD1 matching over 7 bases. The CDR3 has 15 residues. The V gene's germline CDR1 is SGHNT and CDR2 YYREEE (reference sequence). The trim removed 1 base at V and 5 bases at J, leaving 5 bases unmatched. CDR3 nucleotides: TGTGCCAGCAGCTTGAGGCAGGGGGTAAATGAAAAACTGTTTTTT. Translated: CASSLRQGVNEKLFF.

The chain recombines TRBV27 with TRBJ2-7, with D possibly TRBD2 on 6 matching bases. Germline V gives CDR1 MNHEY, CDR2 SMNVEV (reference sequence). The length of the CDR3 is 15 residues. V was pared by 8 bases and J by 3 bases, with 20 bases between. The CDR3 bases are TGTGCCAGCCGAGGACTGGCAGGAGGGGACTACGAGCAGTACTTC. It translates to CASRGLAGGDYEQYF.

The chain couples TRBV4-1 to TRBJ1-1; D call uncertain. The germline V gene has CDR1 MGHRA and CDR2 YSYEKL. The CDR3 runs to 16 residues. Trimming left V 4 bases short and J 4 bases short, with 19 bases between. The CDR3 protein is CASSRGEGSSSTEAFF. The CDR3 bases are TGCGCCAGCAGCCGGGGAGAGGGATCTTCCAGCACTGAAGCTTTCTTT.

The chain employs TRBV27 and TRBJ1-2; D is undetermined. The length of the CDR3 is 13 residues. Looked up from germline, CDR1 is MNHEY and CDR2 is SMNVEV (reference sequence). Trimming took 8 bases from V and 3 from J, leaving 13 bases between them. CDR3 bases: TGTGCCAGCGCGCCCAACCGGGACTATGGCTACACCTTC. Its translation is CASAPNRDYGYTF.

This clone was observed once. The CDR3 region is CASSLRQGGMNTEAFF. CDR3 bases: TGTGCCAGCAGCCTAAGACAGGGGGGCATGAACACTGAAGCTTTCTTT. The chain recombines TRBV11-3 with TRBJ1-1, with 9 nucleotides matching TRBD1. Germline CDR1 SGHNT, CDR2 YENEEA. V was pared by 5 bases and J by 0 bases, with 7 bases of the junction left unmatched. The CDR3 is 16 residues long.

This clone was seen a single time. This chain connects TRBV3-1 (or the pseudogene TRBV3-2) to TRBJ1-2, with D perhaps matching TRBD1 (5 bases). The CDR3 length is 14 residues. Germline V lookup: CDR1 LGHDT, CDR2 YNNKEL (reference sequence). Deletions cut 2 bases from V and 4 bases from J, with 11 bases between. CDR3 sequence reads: CASSQTRVGYGYTF. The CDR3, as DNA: TGTGCCAGCAGCCAAACCAGGGTAGGCTATGGCTACACCTTC.

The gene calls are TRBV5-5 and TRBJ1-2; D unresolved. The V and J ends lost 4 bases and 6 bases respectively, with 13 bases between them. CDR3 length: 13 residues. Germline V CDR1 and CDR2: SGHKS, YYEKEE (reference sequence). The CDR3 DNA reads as TGTGCCAGCAGCCTGGCCGCAGTCGATGGCTACACCTTC. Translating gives CASSLAAVDGYTF.

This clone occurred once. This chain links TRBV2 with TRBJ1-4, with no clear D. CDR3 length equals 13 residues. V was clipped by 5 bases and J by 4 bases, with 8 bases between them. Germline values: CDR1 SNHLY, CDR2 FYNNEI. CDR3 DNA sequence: TGTGCCAGCAGTTCTCTAAATAATGAAAAACTGTTTTTT. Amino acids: CASSSLNNEKLFF.

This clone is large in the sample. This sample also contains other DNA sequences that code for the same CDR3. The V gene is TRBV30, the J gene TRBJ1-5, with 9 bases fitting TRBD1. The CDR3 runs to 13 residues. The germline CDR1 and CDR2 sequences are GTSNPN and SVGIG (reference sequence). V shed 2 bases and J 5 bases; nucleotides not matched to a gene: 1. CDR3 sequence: CAWSRQGDQPQHF. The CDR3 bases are TGTGCCTGGAGTCGACAGGGGGATCAGCCCCAGCATTTT.

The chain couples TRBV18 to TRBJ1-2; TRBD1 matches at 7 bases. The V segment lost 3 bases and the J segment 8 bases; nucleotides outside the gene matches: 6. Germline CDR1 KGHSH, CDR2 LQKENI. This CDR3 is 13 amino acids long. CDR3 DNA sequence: TGTGCCAGCTCACCTACAGACAGGGAGGGCTACACCTTC. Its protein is CASSPTDREGYTF.

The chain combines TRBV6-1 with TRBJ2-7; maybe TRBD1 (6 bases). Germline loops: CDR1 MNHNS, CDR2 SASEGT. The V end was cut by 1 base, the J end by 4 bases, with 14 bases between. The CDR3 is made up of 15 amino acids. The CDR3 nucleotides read TGTGCCAGCAGTGAAGAGGGGACATCAATTTACGAGCAGTACTTC. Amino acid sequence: CASSEEGTSIYEQYF.

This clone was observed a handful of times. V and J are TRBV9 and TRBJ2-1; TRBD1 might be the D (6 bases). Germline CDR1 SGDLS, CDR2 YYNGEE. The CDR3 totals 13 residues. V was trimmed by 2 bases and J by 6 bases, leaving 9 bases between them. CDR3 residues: CASSVSTGNEQFF. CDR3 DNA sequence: TGTGCCAGCAGCGTGTCGACAGGCAATGAGCAGTTCTTC. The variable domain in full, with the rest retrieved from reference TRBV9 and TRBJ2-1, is DSGVTQTPKHLITATGQRVTLRCSPRSGDLSVYWYQQSLDQGLQFLIQYYNGEERAKGNILERFSAQQFPDLHSELNLSSLELGDSALYFCASSVSTGNEQFFGPGTRLTVL.

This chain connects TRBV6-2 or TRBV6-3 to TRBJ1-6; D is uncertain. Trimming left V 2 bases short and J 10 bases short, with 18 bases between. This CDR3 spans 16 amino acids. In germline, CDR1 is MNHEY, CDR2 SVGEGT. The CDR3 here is CASSYVVRVTGSPLHF. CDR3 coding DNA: TGTGCCAGCAGTTACGTAGTTCGGGTAACCGGATCACCCCTCCACTTT.

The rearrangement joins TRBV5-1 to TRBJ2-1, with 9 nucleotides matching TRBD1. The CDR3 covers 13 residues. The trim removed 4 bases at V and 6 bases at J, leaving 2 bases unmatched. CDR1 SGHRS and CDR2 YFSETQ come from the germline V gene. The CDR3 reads CASSGTGSNEQFF. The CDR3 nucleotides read TGCGCCAGCAGCGGGACAGGGAGCAATGAGCAGTTCTTC.

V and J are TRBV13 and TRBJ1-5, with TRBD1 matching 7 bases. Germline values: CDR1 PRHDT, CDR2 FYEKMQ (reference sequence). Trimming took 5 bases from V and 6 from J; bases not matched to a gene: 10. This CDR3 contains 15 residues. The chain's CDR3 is CASSAQGGRGQPQHF. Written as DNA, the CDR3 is TGTGCCAGCAGCGCTCAGGGGGGAAGGGGTCAGCCCCAGCATTTT.

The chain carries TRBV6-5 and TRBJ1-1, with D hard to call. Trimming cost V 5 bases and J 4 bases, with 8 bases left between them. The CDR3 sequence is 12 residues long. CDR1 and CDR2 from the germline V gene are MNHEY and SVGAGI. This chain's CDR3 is CASSPGSTEAFF. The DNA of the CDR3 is TGTGCCAGCAGTCCCGGGAGCACTGAAGCTTTCTTT.

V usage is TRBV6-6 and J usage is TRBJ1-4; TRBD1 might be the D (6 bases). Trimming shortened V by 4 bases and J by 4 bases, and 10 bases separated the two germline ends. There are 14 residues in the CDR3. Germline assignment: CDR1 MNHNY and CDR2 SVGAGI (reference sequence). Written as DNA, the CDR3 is TGTGCCAGCAGTTCCACAGGGATTAATGAAAAACTGTTTTTT. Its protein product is CASSSTGINEKLFF.

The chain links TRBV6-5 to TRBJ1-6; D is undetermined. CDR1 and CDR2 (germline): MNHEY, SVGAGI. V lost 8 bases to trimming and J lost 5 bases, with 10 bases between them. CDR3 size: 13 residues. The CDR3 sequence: CASSYGNNSPLHF. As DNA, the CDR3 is TGTGCCAGCTCCTACGGGAATAATTCACCCCTCCACTTT.

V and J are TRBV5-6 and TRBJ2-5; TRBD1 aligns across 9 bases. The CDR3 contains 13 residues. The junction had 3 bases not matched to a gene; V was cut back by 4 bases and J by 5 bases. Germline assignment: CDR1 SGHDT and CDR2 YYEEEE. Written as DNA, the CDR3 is TGTGCCAGCAGCAGTGACAGGGGGGAGACCCAGTACTTC. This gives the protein CASSSDRGETQYF.

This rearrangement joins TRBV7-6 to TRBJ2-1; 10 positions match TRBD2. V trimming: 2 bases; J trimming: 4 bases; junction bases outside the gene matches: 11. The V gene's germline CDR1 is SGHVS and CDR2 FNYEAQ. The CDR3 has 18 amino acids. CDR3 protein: CASSLLVPAGGGYNEQFF. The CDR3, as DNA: TGTGCCAGCAGCTTATTGGTCCCAGCGGGGGGGGGTTACAATGAGCAGTTCTTC.

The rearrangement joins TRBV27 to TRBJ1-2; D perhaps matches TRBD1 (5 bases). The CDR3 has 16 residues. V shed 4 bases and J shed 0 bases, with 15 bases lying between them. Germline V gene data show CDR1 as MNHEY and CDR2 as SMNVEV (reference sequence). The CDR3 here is CASSYVRDLANYGYTF. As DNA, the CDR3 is TGTGCCAGCAGTTACGTCAGGGATTTAGCTAACTATGGCTACACCTTC.

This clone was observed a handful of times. The CDR3 sequence is CAWSPKGGNTEAFF. CDR3 DNA sequence: TGTGCCTGGAGCCCAAAAGGCGGGAACACTGAAGCTTTCTTT. The chain combines TRBV30 with TRBJ1-1; no clear D gene. Germline CDR1 reads GTSNPN; CDR2 reads SVGIG (reference sequence). This CDR3 spans 14 amino acids. The ends were cut back, 3 bases at V and 1 base at J, with 12 bases in the middle. The full variable domain, with the rest looked up from reference TRBV30 and TRBJ1-1, is SQTIHQWPATLVQPVGSPLSLECTVEGTSNPNLYWYRQAAGRGLQLLFYSVGIGQISSEVPQNLSASRPQDRQFILSSKKLLLSDSGFYLCAWSPKGGNTEAFFGQGTRLTVV.

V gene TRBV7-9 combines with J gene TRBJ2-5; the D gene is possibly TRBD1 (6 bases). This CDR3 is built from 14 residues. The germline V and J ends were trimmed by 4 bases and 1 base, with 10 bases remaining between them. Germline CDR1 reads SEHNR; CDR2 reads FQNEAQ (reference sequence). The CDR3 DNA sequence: TGTGCCAGCAGCTCCTTGACAGGCCAAGAGACCCAGTACTTC. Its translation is CASSSLTGQETQYF.

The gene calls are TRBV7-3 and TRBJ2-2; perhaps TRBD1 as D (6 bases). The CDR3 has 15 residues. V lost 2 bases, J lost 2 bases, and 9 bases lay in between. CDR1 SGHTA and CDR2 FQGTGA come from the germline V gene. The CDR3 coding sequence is TGTGCCAGCAGCTTAGGGACACTTAACACCGGGGAGCTGTTTTTT. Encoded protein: CASSLGTLNTGELFF. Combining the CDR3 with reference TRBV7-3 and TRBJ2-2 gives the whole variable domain GAGVSQTPSNKVTEKGKYVELRCDPISGHTALYWYRQSLGQGPEFLIYFQGTGAADDSGLPNDRFFAVRPEGSVSTLKIQRTERGDSAVYLCASSLGTLNTGELFFGEGSRLTVL.